These 29 T cell receptor beta chains were sequenced from one sample in a study of CD8 T cells in ankylosing spondylitis. MiXCR, applied by TCRdb to the 5' RACE reads, yields one record per CDR3 protein. Among hundreds of thousands of distinct CDR3 sequences listed, around 7.8% were seen once. What was sequenced was blood, either unsorted or a sorted T cell fraction (not recorded which). These TCRs come from a male donor with ankylosing spondylitis or in good health (not recorded which).

This clonotype has at least ten counts. The chain employs TRBV6-5 and TRBJ2-1, with D possibly matching TRBD2 (5 bases). The germline V and J ends were trimmed by 0 bases and 5 bases, with 14 bases remaining between them. Germline CDR1 MNHEY, CDR2 SVGAGI. The CDR3 loop spans 16 amino acids. DNA for the CDR3: TGTGCCAGCAGTTACTCGAGGGAATTCAGAAACAATGAGCAGTTCTTC. Translating gives CASSYSREFRNNEQFF.

This clonotype has a count of ten or more. The V gene is TRBV5-1, the J gene TRBJ2-3; a possible D gene is TRBD2 (6 bases). Per germline, CDR1 SGHRS and CDR2 YFSETQ. The CDR3 is 17 residues long. V was trimmed by 2 bases and J by 0 bases, leaving 16 bases between them. CDR3 in amino acids: CASSLAGLLRSTDTQYF. The CDR3 bases are TGCGCCAGCAGCTTAGCTGGACTACTTAGGAGCACAGATACGCAGTATTTT.

This clonotype was counted at least ten times. This rearrangement joins TRBV12-3 or TRBV12-4 to TRBJ2-1; 7 positions agree with TRBD1. V shed 6 bases, J shed 1 base, and the junction held 3 bases outside the gene matches. The CDR3 runs 14 residues. The CDR3 sequence is CASRRDSSYNEQFF. The DNA of the CDR3 is TGTGCCAGCAGGAGGGACAGTTCCTACAATGAGCAGTTCTTC.

This clonotype was observed a handful of times. This chain joins TRBV7-9 and TRBJ2-2; TRBD1 matches 7 bases. After removal of 5 bases from V and 1 base from J, the junction contained 7 bases not matched to a gene. CDR3 size: 16 residues. Germline V gives CDR1 SEHNR, CDR2 FQNEAQ (reference sequence). The CDR3 reads CASSPRTGKNTGELFF. CDR3 DNA: TGTGCCAGCAGCCCACGGACAGGAAAGAACACCGGGGAGCTGTTTTTT.

This clonotype was detected many times. The J gene is TRBJ1-1, the V gene TRBV20-1, with D perhaps TRBD1 (5 bases). V lost 1 base to trimming and J lost 4 bases, with 16 bases between them. Per the germline V gene, CDR1 is DFQATT and CDR2 is SNEGSKA (reference sequence). This CDR3 has 15 amino acids. As DNA, the CDR3 is TGCAGTGCTAGAGGGCACCAGGGAGGTGTCACTGAAGCTTTCTTT. Protein: CSARGHQGGVTEAFF.

This clonotype was counted ten times or more. V gene TRBV5-6 combines with J gene TRBJ1-2; a possible D gene is TRBD1 (5 bases). The CDR3 is made up of 13 amino acids. The V gene's germline CDR1 is SGHDT and CDR2 YYEEEE. The ends were cut back, 1 base at V and 6 bases at J, with 10 bases in the middle. The CDR3 DNA follows: TGTGCCAGCAGCTTGCCCGGGGCGGATGGCTACACCTTC. Protein: CASSLPGADGYTF.

This clonotype was picked up many times. The J gene is TRBJ2-2, the V gene TRBV12-3 or TRBV12-4; D remains ambiguous. The CDR3 extends over 15 amino acids. V was pared by 2 bases and J by 1 base, with 8 bases between. The CDR3 loop is CASSLNLGNTGELFF. DNA for the CDR3: TGTGCCAGCAGTTTAAACCTGGGGAACACCGGGGAGCTGTTTTTT.

This clonotype was detected a few times. V usage is TRBV19 and J usage is TRBJ2-1; maybe TRBD2 (7 bases). The CDR3 is 16 residues long. Looked up from germline, CDR1 is LNHDA and CDR2 is SQIVND (reference sequence). The V end lost 4 bases, the J end lost 9 bases, and 22 bases lay between the germline ends. CDR3 residues: CASSTGSGEGLVEQFF. DNA for the CDR3: TGTGCCAGTAGTACCGGCTCAGGGGAGGGGTTGGTTGAGCAGTTCTTC.

This clonotype was seen many times. The V gene is TRBV12-3 or TRBV12-4, the J gene TRBJ2-7; 9 bases agree with TRBD2. The CDR3 is 15 residues long. The junction had 11 bases not matched to a gene; V was cut back by 5 bases and J by 6 bases. CDR3 sequence (DNA): TGTGCCAGCAGTGCTTTAGCGGGAGAACTAAGCGAGCAGTACTTC. Translated, it gives CASSALAGELSEQYF.

This clonotype was counted at least ten times. The rearrangement joins TRBV3-1 to TRBJ1-1; no clear D gene. Deletions cut 1 base from V and 0 bases from J, with 6 bases between. The CDR3 consists of 14 residues. CDR1 and CDR2 from the germline V gene are LGHDT and YNNKEL (reference sequence). CDR3 nucleotide sequence: TGTGCCAGCAGCCAAGCCCAGATGAACACTGAAGCTTTCTTT. Encoded protein: CASSQAQMNTEAFF.

There are many counts of this clonotype. The chain is built from TRBV6-1 and TRBJ2-7, with D possibly matching TRBD1 (5 bases). CDR1 and CDR2 from the germline V gene are MNHNS and SASEGT. CDR3 length: 9 amino acids. Trimming left V 11 bases short and J 4 bases short, with 6 bases between. As DNA, the CDR3 is TGTGCCGCAGGGTACGAGCAGTACTTC. Translated: CAAGYEQYF.

On this clonotype: A single base separates this from a much larger clone, so it may be a read error. The rearrangement uses TRBV4-3 and TRBJ1-6; unclear D gene. Germline values: CDR1 LGHNA, CDR2 YSLEER. This CDR3 is built from 13 residues. The CDR3 loop reads CASSQGGESPLYF. The CDR3 DNA is TGCGCCAGCAGCCAGGGCGGGGAGTCACCCCTCTACTTT.

In its sample, this clonotype was seen a few times. The chain recombines TRBV20-1 with TRBJ2-1; 9 nucleotides agree with TRBD2. The junction had 17 bases not matched to a gene; V was cut back by 2 bases and J by 6 bases. Germline V CDR1 and CDR2: DFQATT, SNEGSKA (reference sequence). This CDR3 has 18 amino acids. CDR3 DNA sequence: TGCAGTGCTAGATACGAAGGCCCCAGTAGCGGGAGCCGCAATGAGCAGTTCTTC. Amino acid sequence: CSARYEGPSSGSRNEQFF.

There are many counts of this clonotype. The chain is built from TRBV6-2 or TRBV6-3 and TRBJ2-5; 9 bases line up with TRBD2. The CDR3 is 17 residues long. The germline gives CDR1 MNHEY, CDR2 SVGEGT. After removal of 3 bases from V and 2 bases from J, the junction contained 10 bases not matched to a gene. CDR3 coding DNA: TGTGCCAGCAGTTATCACAGCGGGGGGCCCAAACAAGAGACCCAGTACTTC. Its protein product is CASSYHSGGPKQETQYF.

This clonotype was picked up many times. The chain couples TRBV5-1 to TRBJ2-2; D perhaps matches TRBD2 (5 bases). The CDR3 totals 18 residues. V dropped 1 base and J dropped 2 bases, with 18 bases sitting between them. Looked up from germline, CDR1 is SGHRS and CDR2 is YFSETQ. The CDR3 DNA reads TGCGCCAGCAGCTTGCGTATGGGAGAAGTGTCTAACACCGGGGAGCTGTTTTTT. As protein: CASSLRMGEVSNTGELFF.

The chain joins TRBV7-2 to TRBJ2-1; 7 positions match TRBD2. The length of the CDR3 is 15 residues. V lost 1 base, J lost 7 bases, and 7 bases stayed unmatched. CDR1 is SGHTA and CDR2 is FQGNSA in the germline V gene. Here the CDR3 DNA reads TGTGCCAGCAGCTTAGAGGTACTAGCGAGGAATGAGCAGTTCTTC. Its protein product is CASSLEVLARNEQFF.

As for this clonotype: A junction boundary mismatches the germline segment, possibly from a read error. This chain joins TRBV7-9 and TRBJ2-7; D gene uncertain. CDR3 length equals 13 residues. Germline CDR1 SEHNR, CDR2 FQNEAQ (reference sequence). CDR3 region: CARSLSVLYEQYF. The CDR3 nucleotides are TGTGCCAGGAGCTTGTCGGTCCTCTACGAGCAGTACTTC.

This clonotype showed up many times. CDR3 residues: CASSHTDLRAYGYTF. CDR3 nucleotides: TGCGCCAGCAGTCACACCGATTTGAGAGCCTATGGCTACACCTTC. The chain combines TRBV23-1 with TRBJ1-2; D ambiguous. TRBV23-1 is designated an ORF whose function remains uncertain. The V gene lost 3 bases and the J gene lost 4 bases, with 15 bases spanning the gap. CDR3 length equals 15 residues.

This clonotype was picked up many times. V and J are TRBV12-3 or TRBV12-4 and TRBJ1-2, with TRBD1 as a possible D gene (5 bases). V dropped 3 bases and J dropped 4 bases, with 9 bases sitting between them. This CDR3 is built from 13 residues. This CDR3 reads CASSFDDSYGYTF. The CDR3 nucleotides are TGTGCCAGCAGTTTTGACGACAGCTATGGCTACACCTTC.

This clonotype was recorded at least ten times. The rearrangement links TRBV3-1 to TRBJ2-3; D gene unclear. The CDR3 length is 16 residues. Germline V gene lookup returns CDR1 LGHDT and CDR2 YNNKEL (reference sequence). V dropped 1 base and J dropped 3 bases, with 14 bases sitting between them. CDR3 DNA sequence: TGTGCCAGCAGCCAAGGGCGTAAGGCCCCAACAGATACGCAGTATTTT. This codes for CASSQGRKAPTDTQYF.

This clonotype has ten or more counts. V usage is TRBV4-2 and J usage is TRBJ2-3; TRBD2 agrees at 7 bases. Germline V CDR1 and CDR2: LGHNA, YNFKEQ. With V trimmed by 1 base and J by 2 bases, 6 bases remained unmatched. The CDR3 runs to 16 residues. The CDR3 loop reads CASSQASGGYTDTQYF. The CDR3 DNA follows: TGTGCCAGCAGCCAAGCATCGGGGGGATACACAGATACGCAGTATTTT.

For this clonotype: A much larger clonotype is one base distant, so this may be a read error. The chain has TRBV20-1 and TRBJ1-1; D is uncertain. The CDR3 spans 13 residues. The V gene's germline CDR1 is DFQATT and CDR2 SNEGSKA (reference sequence). V was pared by 5 bases and J by 6 bases, with 16 bases between. CDR3 protein: CSASRGSDPEAFF. For the CDR3, the DNA is TGCAGTGCTTCCAGAGGGTCGGACCCTGAAGCTTTCTTT.

This clonotype has at least ten counts. This sequence joins TRBV10-3 and TRBJ2-7, with TRBD2 as a possible D gene (6 bases). Germline V gene sequence: CDR1 ENHRY, CDR2 SYGVKD. The CDR3 is made up of 15 amino acids. V was shortened by 3 bases and J by 2 bases, with 14 bases between the two germline ends. The CDR3, as DNA: TGTGCCATCAGTGATCGCACGGGAGCAACCTACGAGCAGTACTTC. Protein sequence: CAISDRTGATYEQYF.

The rearrangement uses TRBV14 and TRBJ2-7; TRBD1 agrees at 10 bases. This CDR3 region has 16 residues. V lost 3 bases to trimming and J lost 7 bases; unmatched junction nucleotides: 12. The germline V gene encodes CDR1 SGHDN and CDR2 FVKESK. The CDR3 sequence is CASSHTIGTGEREQYF. Here the CDR3 DNA reads TGTGCCAGCAGCCACACTATTGGGACAGGGGAAAGGGAGCAGTACTTC.

At least ten counts were recorded for this clonotype. The gene calls are TRBV5-1 and TRBJ2-7; D gene ambiguous. Trimming pared 4 bases from V and 6 bases from J, leaving 20 bases between. Germline V gene sequence: CDR1 SGHRS, CDR2 YFSETQ. The CDR3 spans 15 residues. CDR3 sequence: CASSPGGSGEGEQYF. CDR3 sequence (DNA): TGCGCCAGCAGCCCGGGTGGGTCAGGAGAAGGCGAGCAGTACTTC.

This clonotype came up many times. The chain carries TRBV20-1 and TRBJ2-7, with D uncertain. Germline V gene data show CDR1 as DFQATT and CDR2 as SNEGSKA (reference sequence). This CDR3 spans 14 amino acids. V lost 4 bases and J 0 bases, leaving 13 bases between the germline ends. CDR3 loop: CSANYRARSYEQYF. The CDR3 DNA follows: TGCAGTGCTAACTACCGGGCCCGCTCCTACGAGCAGTACTTC.

The chain uses TRBV30 and TRBJ2-5; 7 positions match TRBD1. V shed 5 bases, J shed 2 bases, and the junction held 5 bases outside the gene matches. This CDR3 is 13 amino acids long. From germline, CDR1 is GTSNPN and CDR2 SVGIG (reference sequence). CDR3 in amino acids: CAWPQGRQETQYF. In nucleotides, the CDR3 is TGTGCCTGGCCACAGGGGCGTCAAGAGACCCAGTACTTC.

In its sample, this clonotype was seen many times. The chain combines TRBV20-1 with TRBJ1-1; possibly TRBD1 for D (5 bases). CDR1 and CDR2 from the germline V gene are DFQATT and SNEGSKA (reference sequence). Trimming took 5 bases from V and 5 from J, leaving 12 bases between them. This CDR3 has 12 residues. CDR3 sequence reads: CSARGSGTEAFF. The CDR3 bases are TGCAGTGCTCGGGGCTCGGGGACTGAAGCTTTCTTT.

This clonotype was recorded at least ten times. The gene calls are TRBV20-1 and TRBJ1-2; a weak D match, TRBD1 (5 bases). CDR1 is DFQATT, CDR2 SNEGSKA, per germline (reference sequence). This CDR3 contains 14 residues. V was trimmed by 5 bases and J by 6 bases, leaving 19 bases between them. Here the CDR3 reads CSAPPRWGVDGYTF. CDR3 DNA: TGCAGTGCTCCCCCCAGGTGGGGGGTCGATGGCTACACCTTC.